This TCR beta chain was captured in a study of identical twins (dated by TCRdb to the mid-2010s). A note on the overall study: To test whether fetal clonotypes persist, this study deep-sequenced TCR alpha and beta repertoires from monozygotic twins, from unrelated adults of various ages, and from cord blood. Replicate twin experiments were performed at different times using different library preparation protocols to rule out contamination. What the research found in general, with its limitations: Out-of-frame TCR alpha sequences shared between twins showed an excess of low generation-probability sequences compared with coincidental sharing between unrelated individuals. Abundant cord blood beta clonotypes carried fewer insertions; young adult naive repertoires showed a weaker similar trend, while memory repertoires showed none. In monozygotic twins, recombination models systematically underestimated out-of-frame TCR alpha sharing, but the models matched the sharing seen between unrelated individuals. Excess twin sharing in beta out-of-frame sequences was weaker because fewer shared sequences lowered the signal-to-noise ratio. Zero-insertion analyses could be partly confounded by invariant T cells such as MAIT and iNKT, although diverse VJ usage argued against such confounding for most clonotypes. Because the same donors could not be followed over many years, the conclusions relied on cross-sectional statistical analysis.

The CDR3 contains 15 residues, cysteine and phenylalanine counted. Here the CDR3 DNA is all that survives: 45 bases in frame from base 1. V is cut by 4 bases and J by 7 bases, and the space between the germline ends is 15 bases. According to the germline V gene, CDR1 reads SGHDT and CDR2 reads YYEEEE. For this clonotype: There is no known antigen for this receptor. It has no much larger one-base neighbor in the sample; base qualities were not kept.

Only healthy Caucasian donors were included. The twin cohort comprised three pairs of female monozygotic twins, all aged roughly 18 to 30 years. RNA for TCR libraries was isolated from peripheral blood mononuclear cells. Library construction relied on 5' RACE. Reads for this sample came from an Illumina HiSeq 2000. A universal primer binding site was added through template switching, and the final cDNA carried a unique molecular identifier so that TCR cDNA molecules could be counted accurately. Specific primers in the conserved constant-segment region were used to synthesize first-strand cDNA for TCR alpha and beta chains. To control for contamination, every cDNA library was double barcoded, receiving both a SMART-Mk sample barcode and Illumina barcodes. TruSeq adapter sequences, together with Illumina sample barcodes, were added in two successive PCR steps. The Illumina HiSeq platform was used with custom primers to sequence TCR alpha and beta cDNA libraries. The paper's processing steps were these. MiGEC was used to process raw reads and extract unique molecular identifiers, and MiXCR was used to find CDR3 positions. Recombination models were inferred per individual with the repgenHMM and IGoR tools using an EM algorithm. Shared clonotypes were analyzed with the tcR package in R, and sharing was normalized by the product of cloneset sizes. To study raw recombination without the effects of thymic and clonal selection, out-of-frame nonproductive sequences were analyzed. TCRdb took the public reads, trimmed them with fastp at Q25, ran MiXCR for clone calling and kept in-frame beta chains. Records with the same CDR3 protein are collapsed into one entry carrying the most frequent genes and DNA. These V and J calls originate from TCRdb's pipeline instead of the authors' own analysis. Here the sample has more than 600,000 distinct CDR3 sequences; 18% occur a single time. Of the sample, approximately 14% is held by the ten largest clones.

Separately, the same data were catalogued under a study of T cells expressing NK-cell markers. That second report states: About eight donors provided sorted CD3+CD56+NKG2C+, CD3+CD56+NKG2C- and CD3+CD56-NKG2C+ T-cell subsets, whose TCR beta-chain repertoires were profiled. Seven of the eight sequenced donors were HCMV-seropositive and one was HCMV-seronegative. To restrict sorting to alphabetaTCR-expressing T cells, an anti-gammadeltaTCR antibody was added in several experiments. For 5 or 6 donors, the dominant CD3+CD56+NKG2C+ clonotypes were among the top 10 CD8+ clonotypes and accounted for roughly 1.0-8% of CD8+ T cells. Those dominant clonotypes were again the most abundant among CD3+CD56-NKG2C+ cells in a few donors, at roughly 25-65%. Whether the expanded NKG2C-expressing T cell clones were specific for HCMV antigens remained unclear. Randomly selected healthy volunteers, three men and five women, were used as the eight sequenced donors. HCMV-specific IgG was detected in serum with a commercial ELISA kit to determine HCMV serostatus. For roughly six donors, bulk peripheral blood T-cell repertoires were also sequenced from unsorted PBMC. MIGEC was used to demultiplex reads and group the reads by UMI, and MiTCR was used to assemble and quantify clonotypes. To exclude erroneous sequences, any TCR cDNA sequence not supported by at least two reads was discarded. Downstream repertoire analysis used the tcR package, and clonotypes were matched across fractions by CDR3 nucleotide sequence plus V segment. VDJmatch was used to annotate antigen specificity against VDJdb, with one amino acid substitution in CDR3 permitted.

This TCR derives from a woman between 18 and 30 years old in good health. Sequenced: PBMCs. The chain employs TRBV5-6 and TRBJ1-6, and possibly TRBD1, on 6 matching bases. The CDR3 loop reads CASSTRQAGNSPLHF. The DNA sequence is given as TGTGCCAGCAGCACCCGACAGGCGGGAAATTCACCCCTCCACTTT.